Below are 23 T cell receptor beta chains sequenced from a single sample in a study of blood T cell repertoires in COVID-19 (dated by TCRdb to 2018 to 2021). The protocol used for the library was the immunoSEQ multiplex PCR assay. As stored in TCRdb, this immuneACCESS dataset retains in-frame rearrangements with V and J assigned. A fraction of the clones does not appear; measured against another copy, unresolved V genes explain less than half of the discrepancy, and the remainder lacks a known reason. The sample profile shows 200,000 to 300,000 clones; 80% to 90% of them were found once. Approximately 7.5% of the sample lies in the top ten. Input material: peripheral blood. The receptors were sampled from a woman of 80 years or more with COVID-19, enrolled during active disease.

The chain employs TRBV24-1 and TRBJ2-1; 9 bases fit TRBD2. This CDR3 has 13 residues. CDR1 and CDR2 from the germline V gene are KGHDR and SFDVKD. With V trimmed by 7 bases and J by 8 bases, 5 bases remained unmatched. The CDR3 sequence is CATRGRLADEQFF. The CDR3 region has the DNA TGTGCCACCAGGGGACGACTAGCGGATGAGCAGTTCTTC.

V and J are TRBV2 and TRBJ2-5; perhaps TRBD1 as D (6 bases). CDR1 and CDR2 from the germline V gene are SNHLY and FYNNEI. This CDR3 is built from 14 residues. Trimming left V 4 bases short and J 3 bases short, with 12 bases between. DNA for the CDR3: TGTGCCAGCAGTGGGGGGCACACCAAAGAGACCCAGTACTTC. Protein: CASSGGHTKETQYF.

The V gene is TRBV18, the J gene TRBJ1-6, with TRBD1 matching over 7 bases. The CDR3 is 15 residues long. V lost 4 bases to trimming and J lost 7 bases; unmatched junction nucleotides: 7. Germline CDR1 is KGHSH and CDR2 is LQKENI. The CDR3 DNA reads TGTGCCAGCTCACGCATCCGGGACAGAAATTCACCCCTCCACTTT. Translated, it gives CASSRIRDRNSPLHF. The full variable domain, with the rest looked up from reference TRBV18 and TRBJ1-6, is NAGVMQNPRHLVRRRGQEARLRCSPMKGHSHVYWYRQLPEEGLKFMVYLQKENIIDESGMPKERFSAEFPKEGPSILRIQQVVRGDSAAYFCASSRIRDRNSPLHFGNGTRLTVT.

CDR3 nucleotides: TGTGCCAGCAGTGAAGGGCTTAATGAGCAGTTCTTC. Protein product: CASSEGLNEQFF. The rearrangement uses TRBV2 and TRBJ2-1; D is uncertain. CDR3 length: 12 amino acids. Trimming stripped 1 base from V and 7 bases from J, with 5 bases between. Germline V gene sequence: CDR1 SNHLY, CDR2 FYNNEI.

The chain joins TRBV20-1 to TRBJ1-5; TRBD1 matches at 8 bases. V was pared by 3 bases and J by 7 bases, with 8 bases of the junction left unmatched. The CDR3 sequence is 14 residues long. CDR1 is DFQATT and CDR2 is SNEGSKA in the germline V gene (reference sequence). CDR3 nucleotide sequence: TGCAGTGCTAGTTCAGGGGGCGGAGGGCAGCCCCAGCATTTT. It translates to CSASSGGGGQPQHF.

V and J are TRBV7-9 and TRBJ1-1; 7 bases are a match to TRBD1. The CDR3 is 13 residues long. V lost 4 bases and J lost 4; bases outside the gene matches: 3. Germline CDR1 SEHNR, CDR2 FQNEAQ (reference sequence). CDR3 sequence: CASSYRGGTEAFF. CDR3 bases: TGTGCCAGCAGCTACAGGGGAGGCACTGAAGCTTTCTTT.

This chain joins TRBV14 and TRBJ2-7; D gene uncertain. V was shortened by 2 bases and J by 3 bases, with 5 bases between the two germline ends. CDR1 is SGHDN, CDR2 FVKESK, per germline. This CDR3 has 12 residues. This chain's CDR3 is CASSQNSYEQYF. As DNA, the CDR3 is TGTGCCAGCAGCCAAAACAGCTACGAGCAGTACTTC.

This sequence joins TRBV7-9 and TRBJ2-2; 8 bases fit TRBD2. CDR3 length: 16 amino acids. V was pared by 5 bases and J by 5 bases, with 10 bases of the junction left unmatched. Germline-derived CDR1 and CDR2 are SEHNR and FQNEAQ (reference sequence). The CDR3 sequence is CASSPRGGRNTGELFF. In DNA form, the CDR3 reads TGTGCCAGCAGCCCAAGAGGCGGGAGGAATACCGGGGAGCTGTTTTTT.

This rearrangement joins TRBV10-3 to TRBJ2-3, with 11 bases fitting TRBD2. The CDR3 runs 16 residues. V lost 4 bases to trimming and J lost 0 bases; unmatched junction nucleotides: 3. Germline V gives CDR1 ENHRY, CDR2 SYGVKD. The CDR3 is CAISGGTSGSTDTQYF. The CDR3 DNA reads TGTGCCATCAGTGGGGGGACTAGCGGAAGCACAGATACGCAGTATTTT.

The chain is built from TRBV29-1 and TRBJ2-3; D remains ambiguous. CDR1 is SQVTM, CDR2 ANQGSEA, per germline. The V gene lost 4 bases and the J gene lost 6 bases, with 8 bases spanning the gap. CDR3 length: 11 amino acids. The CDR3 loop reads CSVAPVDTQYF. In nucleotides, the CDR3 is TGCAGCGTTGCCCCAGTGGATACGCAGTATTTT.

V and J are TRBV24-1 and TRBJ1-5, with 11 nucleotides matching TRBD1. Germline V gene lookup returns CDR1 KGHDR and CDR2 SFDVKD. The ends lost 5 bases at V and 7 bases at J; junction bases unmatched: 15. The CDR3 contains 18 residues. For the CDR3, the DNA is TGTGCCACCAGTGCCAAAGGACAGGGGGCAAGTGTTCGGCAGCCCCAGCATTTT. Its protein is CATSAKGQGASVRQPQHF.

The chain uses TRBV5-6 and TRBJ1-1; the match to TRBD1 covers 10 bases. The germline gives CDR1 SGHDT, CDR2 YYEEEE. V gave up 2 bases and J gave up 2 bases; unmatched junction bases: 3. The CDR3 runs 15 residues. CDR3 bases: TGTGCCAGCAGCTTATGGACAGGGGGAAACACTGAAGCTTTCTTT. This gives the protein CASSLWTGGNTEAFF.

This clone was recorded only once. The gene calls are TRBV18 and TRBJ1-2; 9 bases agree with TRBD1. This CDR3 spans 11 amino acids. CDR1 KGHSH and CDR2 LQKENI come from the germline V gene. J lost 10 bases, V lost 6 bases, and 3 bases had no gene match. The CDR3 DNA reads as TGTGCCAGCTCGTTACAGGGGGCCTACACCTTC. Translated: CASSLQGAYTF.

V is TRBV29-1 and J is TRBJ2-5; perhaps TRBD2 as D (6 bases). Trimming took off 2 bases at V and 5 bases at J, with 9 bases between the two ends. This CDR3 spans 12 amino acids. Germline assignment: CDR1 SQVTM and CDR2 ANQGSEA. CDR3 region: CSVETSTETQYF. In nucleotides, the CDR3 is TGCAGCGTTGAAACTAGCACGGAGACCCAGTACTTC.

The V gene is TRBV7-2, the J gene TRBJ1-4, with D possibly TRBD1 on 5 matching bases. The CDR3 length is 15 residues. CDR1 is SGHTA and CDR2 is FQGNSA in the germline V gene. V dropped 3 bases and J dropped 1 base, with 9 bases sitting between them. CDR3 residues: CASSFSGVTNEKLFF. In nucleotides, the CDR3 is TGTGCCAGCAGCTTCTCGGGGGTAACTAATGAAAAACTGTTTTTT.

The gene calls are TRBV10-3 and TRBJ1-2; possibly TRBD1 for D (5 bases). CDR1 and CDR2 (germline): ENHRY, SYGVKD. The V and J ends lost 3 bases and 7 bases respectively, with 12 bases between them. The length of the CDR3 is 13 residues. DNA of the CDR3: TGTGCCATCAGTGACGGCGGGGCCGGTGGCTACACCTTC. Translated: CAISDGGAGGYTF.

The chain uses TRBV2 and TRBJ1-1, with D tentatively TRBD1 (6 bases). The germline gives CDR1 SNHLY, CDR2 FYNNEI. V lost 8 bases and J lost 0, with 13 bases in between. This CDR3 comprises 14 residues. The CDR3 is CASSFTGMNTEAFF. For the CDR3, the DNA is TGTGCCAGCTCCTTTACAGGGATGAACACTGAAGCTTTCTTT.

CDR3 DNA: TGTGCCAGCAGTGACTACCTCCCGGGACTAGGGGACGAGACCCAGTACTTC. Amino acids: CASSDYLPGLGDETQYF. The J gene is TRBJ2-5, the V gene TRBV6-4, with 8 bases identical to TRBD2. CDR1 and CDR2 from the germline V gene are MRHNA and SNTAGT. Germline trimming cut 1 base from V and 5 bases from J; bases unmatched to any gene: 12. This CDR3 spans 17 amino acids.

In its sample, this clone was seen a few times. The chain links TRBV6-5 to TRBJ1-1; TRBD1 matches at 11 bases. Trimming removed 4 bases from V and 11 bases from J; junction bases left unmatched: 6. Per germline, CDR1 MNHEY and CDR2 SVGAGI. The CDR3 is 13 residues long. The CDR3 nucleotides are TGTGCCAGCAGTTCCCGGACAGGGGGCAGCGCTTTCTTT. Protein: CASSSRTGGSAFF.

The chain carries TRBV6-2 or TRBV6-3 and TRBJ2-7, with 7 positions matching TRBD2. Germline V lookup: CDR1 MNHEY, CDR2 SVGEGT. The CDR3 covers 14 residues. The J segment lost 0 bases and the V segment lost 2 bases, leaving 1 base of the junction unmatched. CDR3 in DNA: TGTGCCAGCAGTTACGGGAGGGGCTCCTACGAGCAGTACTTC. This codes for CASSYGRGSYEQYF.

In nucleotides, the CDR3 is TGTGCCAGCAGCCTCAAACCGCCGGGACATGAGATAGCCAAAAACATTCAGTACTTC. It yields the protein CASSLKPPGHEIAKNIQYF. The chain carries TRBV7-3 and TRBJ2-4; perhaps TRBD1 as D (6 bases). The CDR3 consists of 19 residues. Germline values: CDR1 SGHTA, CDR2 FQGTGA. V lost 5 bases, J lost 0 bases, and 23 bases lay in between.

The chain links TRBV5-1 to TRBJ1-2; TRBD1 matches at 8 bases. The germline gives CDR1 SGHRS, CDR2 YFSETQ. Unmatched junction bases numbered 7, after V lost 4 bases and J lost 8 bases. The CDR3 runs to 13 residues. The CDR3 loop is CASSRTGHDGYTF. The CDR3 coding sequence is TGCGCCAGCAGCCGGACAGGGCACGACGGCTACACCTTC.

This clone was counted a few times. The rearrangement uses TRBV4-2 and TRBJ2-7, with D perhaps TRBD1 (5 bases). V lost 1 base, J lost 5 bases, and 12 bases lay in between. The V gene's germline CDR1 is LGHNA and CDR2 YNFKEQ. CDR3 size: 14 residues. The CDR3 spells CASSQGGSPDEQYF. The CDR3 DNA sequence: TGTGCCAGCAGCCAAGGGGGCTCCCCCGACGAGCAGTACTTC.